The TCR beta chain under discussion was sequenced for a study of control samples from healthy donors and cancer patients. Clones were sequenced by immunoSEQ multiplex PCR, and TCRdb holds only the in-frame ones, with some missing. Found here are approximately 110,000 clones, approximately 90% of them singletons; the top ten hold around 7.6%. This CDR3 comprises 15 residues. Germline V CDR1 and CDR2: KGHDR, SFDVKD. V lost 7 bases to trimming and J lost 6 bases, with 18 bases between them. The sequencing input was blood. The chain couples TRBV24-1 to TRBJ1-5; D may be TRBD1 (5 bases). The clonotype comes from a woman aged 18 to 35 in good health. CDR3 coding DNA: TGTGCCACCAGGGCCGACAGCCTAATGGGTCAGCCCCAGCATTTT. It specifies CATRADSLMGQPQHF.